This T cell receptor beta chain was recovered during a study of T-cell reconstitution after alpha-beta-depleted transplantation in children. The CDR3 totals 20 residues. V shed 6 bases, J shed 1 base, and the junction held 18 bases outside the gene matches. Germline CDR1 and CDR2: SGHAT and FQDESV (reference sequence). In its sample, this clonotype was seen a few times. Preparing the TCRbeta library involved the use of unique molecular identifiers. Each CDR3 protein gets one entry after TCRdb re-called the PCR reads with MiXCR. The table records 230,000 or so distinct CDR3 sequences, more than 10% of them present only once.

Specimen: PBMCs from the stem cell graft donor, collected from the stem cell graft. The TCR originated in a human donor who donated a stem cell graft to a child with acute lymphoblastic leukemia. The chain recombines TRBV11-1 with TRBJ2-1; TRBD2 agrees at 10 bases. CDR3 nucleotide sequence: TGTGCCAGCAGGGACGCCGGGACTAGCGAACCGGTGGGATCCTACAATGAGCAGTTCTTC. This gives the protein CASRDAGTSEPVGSYNEQFF.